The rows below give T cell receptor beta chains drawn from one sample of a study of shared clonotypes between healthy human individuals. Produced via immunoSEQ multiplex PCR; TCRdb's table is partial and in-frame only. Found here are fewer than 850,000 clones, just over 95% of them singletons; the top ten hold under 0.3%. The sample consisted of naive CD8+ T cells sorted from blood. These receptors came from a man aged 25 to 40 in good health. Both conserved end residues are part of each CDR3. Fields, in order: J gene, D gene, V gene, clone size, CDR3 protein, CDR3 DNA. D genes are given only for firm matches. For some rows the clone size is stated as once, few or many, or as a class when expanded; others skip it.

TRBJ2-1 | NA | TRBV18 | once | CASSQYQKVNEQFF | TGTGCCAGCTCACAGTACCAAAAAGTTAATGAGCAGTTCTTC
TRBJ2-2 | NA | TRBV6-1 | NA | CASSEWGGSGELFF | TGTGCCAGCAGTGAATGGGGTGGTTCCGGGGAGCTGTTTTTT
TRBJ2-7 | TRBD2 | TRBV9 | NA | CASSVGSSGWTYEQYF | TGTGCCAGCAGCGTAGGTTCTAGCGGGTGGACCTACGAGCAGTACTTC
TRBJ2-1 | NA | TRBV29-1 | NA | CSVEDRGARGGSYNEQFF | TGCAGCGTTGAAGATAGGGGGGCGAGGGGAGGATCCTACAATGAGCAGTTCTTC
TRBJ2-7 | NA | TRBV9 | NA | CASSVGTLSSYEQYF | TGTGCCAGCAGCGTAGGCACTCTATCCTCCTACGAGCAGTACTTC
TRBJ2-7 | TRBD2 | TRBV7-9 | NA | CASSREGLAGEGAGEQYF | TGTGCCAGCAGCCGCGAGGGACTAGCGGGAGAGGGTGCGGGCGAGCAGTACTTC
TRBJ2-7 | TRBD2 | TRBV5-8 | NA | CASSYGLAGGDEQYF | TGTGCCAGCAGCTACGGACTAGCGGGAGGTGACGAGCAGTACTTC
TRBJ2-7 | NA | TRBV7-2 | NA | CASSFRGALATTSAYEQYF | TGTGCCAGCAGCTTTAGGGGGGCACTAGCGACTACAAGCGCCTACGAGCAGTACTTC
TRBJ2-2 | NA | TRBV19 | NA | CASSPPATGELFF | TGTGCCAGTAGCCCCCCCGCCACCGGGGAGCTGTTTTTT
TRBJ2-7 | NA | TRBV6-5 | NA | CASSYSAGLFYEQYF | TGTGCCAGCAGTTACTCGGCAGGGTTATTCTACGAGCAGTACTTC
TRBJ2-2 | NA | TRBV7-9 | NA | CASSISWELFF | TGTGCCAGCAGCATAAGTTGGGAGCTGTTTTTT
TRBJ1-1 | NA | TRBV10-3 | NA | CAIGLGTEAFF | TGTGCCATCGGGCTGGGGACAGAAGCTTTCTTT
TRBJ2-7 | NA | TRBV7-9 | NA | CASGPSTYEQYF | TGTGCCAGCGGACCCTCCACCTACGAGCAGTACTTC
TRBJ2-7 | NA | TRBV1 | NA | CTSSRGPGQGLVAGGPGYEQYF | TGCACCAGCAGCCGCGGACCGGGACAGGGGTTGGTAGCGGGAGGGCCGGGTTACGAGCAGTACTTC
TRBJ2-2 | NA | TRBV6-1 | NA | CASSDGGVQTANTGELFF | TGTGCCAGCAGTGACGGAGGGGTCCAAACCGCGAACACCGGGGAGCTGTTTTTT
TRBJ1-2 | NA | TRBV7-9 | NA | CASSPRGDANYGYTF | TGTGCCAGCAGCCCGAGGGGGGACGCTAACTATGGCTACACCTTC
TRBJ2-1 | NA | TRBV5-1 | NA | CASSLYGSGYNEQFF | TGCGCCAGCAGCTTGTACGGGAGTGGGTACAATGAGCAGTTCTTC
TRBJ1-4 | NA | TRBV27 | once | CASSFSGAPTTNEKLFF | TGTGCCAGCAGTTTCTCAGGGGCGCCCACCACTAATGAAAAACTGTTTTTT
TRBJ2-5 | NA | TRBV29-1 | NA | CSVGRGETQYF | TGCAGCGTTGGAAGAGGAGAGACCCAGTACTTC
TRBJ2-1 | NA | TRBV4-1 | NA | CASSRDYNEQFF | TGCGCCAGCAGCCGAGATTACAATGAGCAGTTCTTC
TRBJ1-1 | NA | TRBV4-3 | NA | CASSQDRRNTEAFF | TGCGCCAGCAGCCAAGACAGGAGGAATACTGAAGCTTTCTTT
TRBJ2-7 | TRBD1 | TRBV9 | NA | CASSAPTGTPYEQYF | TGTGCCAGCAGCGCTCCGACAGGGACACCCTACGAGCAGTACTTC
TRBJ1-2 | NA | TRBV10-3 | once | CAISESGPLYGYTF | TGTGCCATCAGTGAGTCGGGACCCCTCTATGGCTACACCTTC
TRBJ1-4 | TRBD1 | TRBV5-5 | NA | CASSPRSPRGGTGSEKLFF | TGTGCCAGCAGCCCGAGGTCACCCCGAGGCGGGACAGGGAGTGAAAAACTGTTTTTT
TRBJ1-1 | TRBD1 | TRBV7-9 | NA | CASSLGQGEFTEAFF | TGTGCCAGCAGCTTAGGACAGGGGGAGTTCACTGAAGCTTTCTTT
TRBJ1-2 | TRBD1 | TRBV14 | NA | CASSQVGQGYGYTF | TGTGCCAGCAGCCAAGTGGGACAGGGCTATGGCTACACCTTC
TRBJ1-4 | TRBD1 | TRBV10-3 | NA | CAISESGTELFF | TGTGCCATCAGTGAGTCCGGGACAGAACTGTTTTTT
TRBJ2-1 | NA | TRBV28 | NA | CASRTDPSTYNEQFF | TGTGCCAGCAGGACGGATCCCTCGACCTACAATGAGCAGTTCTTC
TRBJ2-1 | NA | TRBV7-9 | NA | CASSLKPGPTYNEQFF | TGTGCCAGCAGCTTAAAGCCGGGGCCTACTTACAATGAGCAGTTCTTC
TRBJ2-5 | NA | TRBV7-3 | NA | CASSLTVYQTQYF | TGTGCCAGCAGCTTAACGGTTTATCAGACCCAGTACTTC
TRBJ1-1 | NA | TRBV7-9 | NA | CASSPPTTENTEAFF | TGTGCCAGCAGCCCACCGACGACAGAGAACACTGAAGCTTTCTTT
TRBJ2-3 | NA | TRBV2 | NA | CVPEGGTDTQYF | TGTGTCCCGGAGGGGGGCACAGATACGCAGTATTTT
TRBJ2-5 | TRBD1 | TRBV27 | NA | CASSLSYRTGEETQYF | TGTGCCAGCAGTTTATCGTATCGGACAGGGGAAGAGACCCAGTACTTC
TRBJ2-5 | NA | TRBV13 | NA | CASSWTGTKETQYF | TGTGCCAGCAGCTGGACCGGGACAAAAGAGACCCAGTACTTC
TRBJ1-5 | TRBD1 | TRBV30 | NA | CAWRGGTGSNQPQHF | TGTGCCTGGAGAGGGGGGACAGGTAGCAATCAGCCCCAGCATTTT
TRBJ2-3 | NA | TRBV4-3 | NA | CASSQVVSVPSDTQYF | TGCGCCAGCAGCCAAGTCGTTAGTGTACCTTCGGATACGCAGTATTTT
TRBJ2-7 | NA | TRBV9 | NA | CASSVGRSSYEQYF | TGTGCCAGCAGCGTAGGAAGAAGCTCCTACGAGCAGTACTTC
TRBJ1-3 | NA | TRBV4-3 | NA | CASSPSYRIPGNTIYF | TGCGCCAGCAGCCCCTCCTACAGAATACCTGGAAACACCATATATTTT
TRBJ2-1 | TRBD2 | TRBV5-1 | NA | CASSLEVAGGVDEQFF | TGCGCCAGCAGCTTGGAGGTAGCGGGAGGCGTGGATGAGCAGTTCTTC
TRBJ1-5 | TRBD1 | TRBV4-1 | NA | CASRATGTSNQPQHF | TGCGCCAGTCGGGCGACAGGGACGAGCAATCAGCCCCAGCATTTT
TRBJ2-3 | NA | TRBV2 | NA | CASSPESTDTQYF | TGTGCCAGCAGCCCCGAAAGCACAGATACGCAGTATTTT
TRBJ1-1 | TRBD1 | TRBV7-3 | NA | CASSPRQGASTEAFF | TGTGCCAGCAGCCCCCGACAGGGGGCTAGCACTGAAGCTTTCTTT
TRBJ2-2 | TRBD2 | TRBV4-1 | NA | CASSQEWLGGREGHGELFF | TGCGCCAGCAGCCAAGAATGGTTAGGCGGGAGGGAAGGACACGGGGAGCTGTTTTTT
TRBJ1-2 | TRBD1 | TRBV5-1 | NA | CASSTRTGNSAYGYTF | TGCGCCAGCAGCACGCGGACAGGGAATAGTGCCTATGGCTACACCTTC
TRBJ2-7 | TRBD1 | TRBV19 | once | CASSTRGTGSFYEQYF | TGTGCCAGTAGTACCCGGGGGACAGGGTCTTTCTACGAGCAGTACTTC
TRBJ2-1 | TRBD2 | TRBV6-5 | NA | CASSYSGQREYNEQFF | TGTGCCAGCAGTTACTCGGGCCAGCGGGAATACAATGAGCAGTTCTTC
TRBJ2-2 | TRBD1 | TRBV7-9 | NA | CASSLNGPGQHTGELFF | TGTGCCAGCAGCTTAAATGGGCCGGGACAGCACACCGGGGAGCTGTTTTTT
TRBJ2-7 | TRBD1 | TRBV7-9 | NA | CASSYSTGSSSYEQYF | TGTGCCAGCAGTTACTCGACAGGGTCGAGCTCCTACGAGCAGTACTTC
TRBJ2-1 | NA | TRBV5-1 | NA | CASSLAPTDVSYNEQFF | TGCGCCAGCAGCTTGGCCCCGACAGATGTCTCCTACAATGAGCAGTTCTTC
TRBJ2-7 | TRBD2 | TRBV2 | NA | CASSVTSGSNEQYF | TGTGCCAGCAGTGTGACTAGCGGGAGTAACGAGCAGTACTTC
TRBJ2-3 | TRBD1 | TRBV11-2 | NA | CASSPRDRDTDTQYF | TGTGCCAGCAGCCCGCGGGACAGGGACACAGATACGCAGTATTTT
TRBJ2-5 | NA | TRBV14 | NA | CASSQDPTGSHWETQYF | TGTGCCAGCAGCCAAGATCCGACAGGTAGCCATTGGGAGACCCAGTACTTC
TRBJ2-2 | NA | TRBV4-3 | NA | CASSQWSDTGELFF | TGCGCCAGCAGCCAATGGTCAGACACCGGGGAGCTGTTTTTT
TRBJ1-1 | NA | TRBV7-9 | NA | CASSLVGGPEAFF | TGTGCCAGCAGCTTAGTTGGGGGGCCTGAAGCTTTCTTT
TRBJ2-1 | NA | TRBV15 | NA | CATSRVGESEQFF | TGTGCCACCAGCAGAGTAGGGGAAAGTGAGCAGTTCTTC